The present T cell receptor beta chain was sequenced within a study of T cell repertoires in cytomegalovirus infection. V lost 1 base and J lost 2, with 13 bases in between. Germline CDR1 is SEHNR and CDR2 is FQNEAQ (reference sequence). This CDR3 has 16 residues. TCRdb fed the reads into MiXCR, producing one record per CDR3 protein. The sample comprises 500,000 or so distinct CDR3 sequences, about 17% of which are singletons, and 20% to 30% rests with the top ten. Sequencing was done on a sample of CD8+ T cells from PBMCs. The chain recombines TRBV7-9 with TRBJ2-3; the D is unclear. The receptor's source is a human donor in good health (CMV status not recorded). Some clones in this sample may be carry-over from other donors' samples. CDR3 protein: CASSLDGVLDTDTQYF. The CDR3 coding sequence is TGTGCCAGCAGCTTAGACGGAGTCCTTGACACAGATACGCAGTATTTT. Full variable domain (missing parts from reference TRBV7-9 and TRBJ2-3): DTGVSQNPRHKITKRGQNVTFRCDPISEHNRLYWYRQTLGQGPEFLTYFQNEAQLEKSRLLSDRFSAERPKGSFSTLEIQRTEQGDSAMYLCASSLDGVLDTDTQYFGPGTRLTVL.